A single sample gave rise to the 2 T cell receptor beta chains below, sequenced in a study of PD-1 blockade in classical Hodgkin lymphoma. Brentuximab vedotin exposure varied among the patients, all of whom had relapsed after autologous stem cell transplantation. This table comes from immunoSEQ multiplex PCR, and its TCRdb copy is limited to in-frame clones, with some not included. The sample has approximately 58,000 clones, around 93% seen once. The sequencing used peripheral blood mononuclear cells (PBMCs), collected before the second cycle of nivolumab. Receptors originate from a human donor with classical Hodgkin lymphoma.

The chain combines TRBV6-1 with TRBJ2-7; 7 positions match TRBD1. Germline V gives CDR1 MNHNS, CDR2 SASEGT. This CDR3 has 14 residues. V was clipped by 2 bases and J by 4 bases; unmatched bases: 5. The CDR3 nucleotides read TGTGCCAGCAGTGAAAGGGGGCGTATTTACGAGCAGTACTTC. Its translation is CASSERGRIYEQYF.

The V gene is TRBV30, the J gene TRBJ1-4; D is undetermined. V was clipped by 2 bases and J by 3 bases, with 7 bases between them. Germline-derived CDR1 and CDR2 are GTSNPN and SVGIG (reference sequence). The CDR3 spans 13 residues. The CDR3 sequence is CAWSIGANEKLFF. CDR3 sequence (DNA): TGTGCCTGGAGTATTGGGGCTAATGAAAAACTGTTTTTT.